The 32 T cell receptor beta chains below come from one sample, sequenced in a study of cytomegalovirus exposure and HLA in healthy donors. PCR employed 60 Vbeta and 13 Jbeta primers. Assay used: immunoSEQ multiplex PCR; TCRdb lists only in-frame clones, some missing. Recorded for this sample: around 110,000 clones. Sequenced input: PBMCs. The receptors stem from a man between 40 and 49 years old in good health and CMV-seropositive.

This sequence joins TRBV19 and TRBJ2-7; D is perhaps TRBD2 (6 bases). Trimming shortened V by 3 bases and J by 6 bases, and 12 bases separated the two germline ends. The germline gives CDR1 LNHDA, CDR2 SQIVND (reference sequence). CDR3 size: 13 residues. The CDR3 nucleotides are TGTGCCAGTAGTATTGACGGGAGTTCCGAGCAGTACTTC. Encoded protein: CASSIDGSSEQYF.

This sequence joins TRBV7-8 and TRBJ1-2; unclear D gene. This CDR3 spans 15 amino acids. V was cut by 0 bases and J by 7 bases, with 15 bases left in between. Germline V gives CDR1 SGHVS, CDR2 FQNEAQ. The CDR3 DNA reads TGTGCCAGCAGCTTAGCACGGGCGGGAATAAGTGGCTACACCTTC. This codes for CASSLARAGISGYTF.

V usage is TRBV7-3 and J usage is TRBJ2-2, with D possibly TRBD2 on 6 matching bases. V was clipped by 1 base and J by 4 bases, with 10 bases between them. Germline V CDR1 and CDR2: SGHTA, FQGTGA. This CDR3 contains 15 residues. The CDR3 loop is CASSLIWGGTGELFF. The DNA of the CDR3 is TGTGCCAGCAGCTTAATTTGGGGAGGCACCGGGGAGCTGTTTTTT. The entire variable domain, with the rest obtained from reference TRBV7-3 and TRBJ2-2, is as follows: GAGVSQTPSNKVTEKGKYVELRCDPISGHTALYWYRQSLGQGPEFLIYFQGTGAADDSGLPNDRFFAVRPEGSVSTLKIQRTERGDSAVYLCASSLIWGGTGELFFGEGSRLTVL.

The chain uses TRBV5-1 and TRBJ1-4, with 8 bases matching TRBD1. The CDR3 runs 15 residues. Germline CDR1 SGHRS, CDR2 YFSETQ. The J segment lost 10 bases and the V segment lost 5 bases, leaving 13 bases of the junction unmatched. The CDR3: CASSLRTGGEGKLFF. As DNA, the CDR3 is TGCGCCAGCAGTTTGAGAACAGGGGGGGAAGGAAAACTGTTTTTT.

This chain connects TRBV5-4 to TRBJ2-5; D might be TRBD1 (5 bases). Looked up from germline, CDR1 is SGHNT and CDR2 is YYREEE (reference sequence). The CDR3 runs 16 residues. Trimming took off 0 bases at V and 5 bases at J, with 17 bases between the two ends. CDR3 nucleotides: TGTGCCAGCAGCTTGGTTGGCAGGGTGATTGGGGAGACCCAGTACTTC. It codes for CASSLVGRVIGETQYF.

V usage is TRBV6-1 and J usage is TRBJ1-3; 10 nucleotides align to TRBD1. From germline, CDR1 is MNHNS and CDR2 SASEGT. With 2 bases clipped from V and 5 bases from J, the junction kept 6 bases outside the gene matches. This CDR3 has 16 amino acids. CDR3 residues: CASSEIGQGVRNTIYF. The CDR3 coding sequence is TGTGCCAGCAGTGAAATAGGACAGGGGGTGAGAAACACCATATATTTT.

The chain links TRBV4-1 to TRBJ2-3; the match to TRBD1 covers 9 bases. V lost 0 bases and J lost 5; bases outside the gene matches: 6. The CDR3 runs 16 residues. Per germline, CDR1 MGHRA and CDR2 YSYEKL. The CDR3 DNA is TGCGCCAGCAGCCAAGAGGCACAGGGGGCTATAGATACGCAGTATTTT. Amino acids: CASSQEAQGAIDTQYF.

CDR3 in DNA: TGTGCCAGCAGTCCACAGGTCAGGGGATCTAGCACAGATACGCAGTATTTT. It codes for CASSPQVRGSSTDTQYF. The V gene is TRBV27, the J gene TRBJ2-3, with TRBD1 as a possible D gene (6 bases). The CDR3 is made up of 17 amino acids. Germline CDR1 reads MNHEY; CDR2 reads SMNVEV (reference sequence). V was clipped by 5 bases and J by 0 bases, with 18 bases between them.

The CDR3 reads CASSLYGLEKLFF. The DNA of the CDR3 is TGCGCCAGCAGCTTGTATGGGCTTGAAAAACTGTTTTTT. J is TRBJ1-4 and V is TRBV5-1; no clear D gene. This CDR3 has 13 residues. Trimming pared 1 base from V and 7 bases from J, leaving 8 bases between. The germline gives CDR1 SGHRS, CDR2 YFSETQ.

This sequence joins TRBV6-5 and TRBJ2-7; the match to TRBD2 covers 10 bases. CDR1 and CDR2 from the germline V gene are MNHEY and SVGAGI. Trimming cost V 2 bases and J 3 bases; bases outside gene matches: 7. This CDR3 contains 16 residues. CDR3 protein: CASSYKWTSGYYEQYF. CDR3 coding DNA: TGTGCCAGCAGTTACAAATGGACTAGCGGTTACTACGAGCAGTACTTC.

The DNA for the CDR3 is TGTGCCAGCAGTTGGCGGGACTACAATGAGCAGTTCTTC. This gives the protein CASSWRDYNEQFF. This chain links TRBV27 with TRBJ2-1, with D perhaps matching TRBD2 (6 bases). V shed 4 bases and J shed 3 bases, with 7 bases lying between them. CDR3 size: 13 residues. Germline loops: CDR1 MNHEY, CDR2 SMNVEV (reference sequence).

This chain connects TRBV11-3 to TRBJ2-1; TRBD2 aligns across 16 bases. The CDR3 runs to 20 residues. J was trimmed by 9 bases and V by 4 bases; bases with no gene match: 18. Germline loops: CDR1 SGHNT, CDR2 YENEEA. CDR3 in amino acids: CASSSNGGLAGGLAGGEQFF. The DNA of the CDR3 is TGTGCCAGCAGCTCAAACGGGGGACTAGCGGGAGGGCTAGCGGGGGGTGAGCAGTTCTTC.

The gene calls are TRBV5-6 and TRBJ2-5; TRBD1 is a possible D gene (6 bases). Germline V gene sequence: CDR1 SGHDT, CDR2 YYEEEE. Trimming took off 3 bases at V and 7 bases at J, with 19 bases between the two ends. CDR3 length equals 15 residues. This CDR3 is CASSWQGQKFGTQYF. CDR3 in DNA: TGTGCCAGCAGCTGGCAGGGACAAAAGTTCGGGACCCAGTACTTC.

CDR3 coding DNA: TGTGCCAGCAGGAGAGGACAGATCTCTGGAAACACCATATATTTT. Translation gives CASRRGQISGNTIYF. The gene calls are TRBV2 and TRBJ1-3; D may be TRBD1 (6 bases). This CDR3 region has 15 residues. With 6 bases removed from V and 0 bases from J, the gap between germline ends came to 12 bases. The germline V gene encodes CDR1 SNHLY and CDR2 FYNNEI.

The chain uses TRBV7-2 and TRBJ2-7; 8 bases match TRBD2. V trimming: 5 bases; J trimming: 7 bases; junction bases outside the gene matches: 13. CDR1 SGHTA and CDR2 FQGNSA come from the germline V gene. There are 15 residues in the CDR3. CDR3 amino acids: CASSKVTSGSGEQYF. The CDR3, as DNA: TGTGCCAGCAGCAAAGTCACGAGCGGGAGCGGGGAGCAGTACTTC.

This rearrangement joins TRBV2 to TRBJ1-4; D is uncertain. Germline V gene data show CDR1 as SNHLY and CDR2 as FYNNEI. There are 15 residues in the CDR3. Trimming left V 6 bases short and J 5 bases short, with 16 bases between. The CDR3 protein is CASSGRTQGNEKLFF. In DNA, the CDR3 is TGTGCCAGCAGCGGGAGGACGCAAGGAAATGAAAAACTGTTTTTT.

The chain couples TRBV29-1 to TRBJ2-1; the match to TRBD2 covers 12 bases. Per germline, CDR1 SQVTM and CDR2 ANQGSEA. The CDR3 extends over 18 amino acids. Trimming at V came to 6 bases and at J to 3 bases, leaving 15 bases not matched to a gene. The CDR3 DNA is TGCAGCGTCGCAGGCCTAGCGGGAGGGGTTATGAGCTACAATGAGCAGTTCTTC. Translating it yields CSVAGLAGGVMSYNEQFF.

CDR3 DNA: TGTGCCAGCAGTTTACGGACCCCCCGGGGGGCAGATACGCAGTATTTT. Translation gives CASSLRTPRGADTQYF. The V and J genes are TRBV28 and TRBJ2-3; 7 bases agree with TRBD2. V lost 2 bases and J lost 4; bases outside the gene matches: 9. The CDR3 is 16 residues long. Germline V CDR1 and CDR2: MDHEN, SYDVKM.

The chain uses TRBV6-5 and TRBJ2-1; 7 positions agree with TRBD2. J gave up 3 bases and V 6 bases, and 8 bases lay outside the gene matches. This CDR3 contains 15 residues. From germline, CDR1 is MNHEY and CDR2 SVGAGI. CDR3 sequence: CASRGGEFDYNEQFF. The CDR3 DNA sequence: TGTGCCAGCAGGGGAGGGGAGTTCGACTACAATGAGCAGTTCTTC.

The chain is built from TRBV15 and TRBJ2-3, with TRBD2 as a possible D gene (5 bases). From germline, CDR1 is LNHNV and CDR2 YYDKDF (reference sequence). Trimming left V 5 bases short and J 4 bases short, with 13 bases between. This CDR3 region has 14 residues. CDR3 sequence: CATSGGPRADTQYF. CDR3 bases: TGTGCCACCAGCGGCGGGCCCCGGGCAGATACGCAGTATTTT.

CDR3 residues: CASSEIRGRGEQYF. The CDR3, as DNA: TGTGCCAGCAGTGAAATCAGGGGGCGAGGCGAGCAGTACTTC. V gene TRBV6-1 combines with J gene TRBJ2-7; 8 bases align to TRBD1. The germline CDR1 and CDR2 sequences are MNHNS and SASEGT. This CDR3 has 14 amino acids. V gave up 2 bases and J gave up 6 bases; unmatched junction bases: 6.

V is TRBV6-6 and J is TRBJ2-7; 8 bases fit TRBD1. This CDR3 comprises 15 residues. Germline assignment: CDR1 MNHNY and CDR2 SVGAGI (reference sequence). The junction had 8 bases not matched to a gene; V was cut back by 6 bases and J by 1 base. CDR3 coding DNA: TGTGCCAGCAGAGTCCGACAGGGGATTTCCTACGAGCAGTACTTC. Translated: CASRVRQGISYEQYF.

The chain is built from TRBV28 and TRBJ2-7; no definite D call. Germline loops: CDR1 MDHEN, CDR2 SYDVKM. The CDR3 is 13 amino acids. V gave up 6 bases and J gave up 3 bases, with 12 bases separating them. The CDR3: CASRVSPDYEQYF. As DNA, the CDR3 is TGTGCCAGCAGAGTGTCCCCAGACTACGAGCAGTACTTC.

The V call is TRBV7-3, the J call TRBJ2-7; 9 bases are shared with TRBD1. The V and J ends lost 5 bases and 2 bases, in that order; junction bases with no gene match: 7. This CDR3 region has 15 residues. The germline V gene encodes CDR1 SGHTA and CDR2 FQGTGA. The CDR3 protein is CASSHTGTGTYEQYF. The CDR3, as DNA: TGTGCCAGCAGCCATACCGGGACAGGGACCTACGAGCAGTACTTC. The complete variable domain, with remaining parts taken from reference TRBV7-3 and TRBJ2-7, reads GAGVSQTPSNKVTEKGKYVELRCDPISGHTALYWYRQSLGQGPEFLIYFQGTGAADDSGLPNDRFFAVRPEGSVSTLKIQRTERGDSAVYLCASSHTGTGTYEQYFGPGTRLTVT.

In DNA form, the CDR3 reads TGTGCCACCAACAGGGCGCAGAACACCGGGGAGCTGTTTTTT. Translated, it gives CATNRAQNTGELFF. This rearrangement joins TRBV19 to TRBJ2-2; a possible D gene is TRBD1 (6 bases). CDR3 size: 14 residues. V was shortened by 10 bases and J by 1 base, with 13 bases between the two germline ends. Germline CDR1 reads LNHDA; CDR2 reads SQIVND (reference sequence). The full variable domain, its missing parts supplied by reference TRBV19 and TRBJ2-2, is DGGITQSPKYLFRKEGQNVTLSCEQNLNHDAMYWYRQDPGQGLRLIYYSQIVNDFQKGDIAEGYSVSREKKESFPLTVTSAQKNPTAFYLCATNRAQNTGELFFGEGSRLTVL.

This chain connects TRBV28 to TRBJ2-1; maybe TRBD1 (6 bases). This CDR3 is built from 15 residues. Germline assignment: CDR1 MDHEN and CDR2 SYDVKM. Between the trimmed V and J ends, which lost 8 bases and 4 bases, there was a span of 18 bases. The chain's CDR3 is CASEPTGTFYNEQFF. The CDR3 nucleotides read TGTGCCAGCGAACCGACAGGTACATTTTACAATGAGCAGTTCTTC. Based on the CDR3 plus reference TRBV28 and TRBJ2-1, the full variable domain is DVKVTQSSRYLVKRTGEKVFLECVQDMDHENMFWYRQDPGLGLRLIYFSYDVKMKEKGDIPEGYSVSREKKERFSLILESASTNQTSMYLCASEPTGTFYNEQFFGPGTRLTVL.

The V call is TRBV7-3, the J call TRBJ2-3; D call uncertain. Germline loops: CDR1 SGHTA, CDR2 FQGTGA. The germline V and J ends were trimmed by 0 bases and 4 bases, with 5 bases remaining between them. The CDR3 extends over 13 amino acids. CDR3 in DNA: TGTGCCAGCAGCTTAACGGGCCCAGATACGCAGTATTTT. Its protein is CASSLTGPDTQYF.

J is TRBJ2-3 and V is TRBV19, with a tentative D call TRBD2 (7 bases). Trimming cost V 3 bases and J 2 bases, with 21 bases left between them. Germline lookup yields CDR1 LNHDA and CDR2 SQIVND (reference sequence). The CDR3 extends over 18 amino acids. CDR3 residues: CASSMQFGGGASTDTQYF. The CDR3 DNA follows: TGTGCCAGTAGTATGCAGTTTGGGGGGGGCGCGTCCACAGATACGCAGTATTTT.

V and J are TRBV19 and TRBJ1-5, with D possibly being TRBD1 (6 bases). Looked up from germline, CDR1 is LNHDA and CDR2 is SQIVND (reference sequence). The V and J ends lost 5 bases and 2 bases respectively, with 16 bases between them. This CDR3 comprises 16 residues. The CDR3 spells CASSSQDRTRNQPQHF. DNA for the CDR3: TGTGCCAGTAGTTCTCAAGACAGGACTCGCAATCAGCCCCAGCATTTT.

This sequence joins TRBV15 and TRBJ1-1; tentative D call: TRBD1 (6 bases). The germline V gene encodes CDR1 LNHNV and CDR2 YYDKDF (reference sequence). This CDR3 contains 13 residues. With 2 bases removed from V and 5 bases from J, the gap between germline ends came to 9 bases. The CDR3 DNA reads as TGTGCCACCAGCAGACCTACAGGGACTGAAGCTTTCTTT. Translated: CATSRPTGTEAFF.

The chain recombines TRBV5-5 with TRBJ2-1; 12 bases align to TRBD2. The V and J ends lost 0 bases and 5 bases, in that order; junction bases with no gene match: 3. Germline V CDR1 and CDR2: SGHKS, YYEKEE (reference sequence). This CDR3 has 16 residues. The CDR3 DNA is TGTGCCAGCAGCTTGGAACTAGCGGGAGGCCACAATGAGCAGTTCTTC. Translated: CASSLELAGGHNEQFF.

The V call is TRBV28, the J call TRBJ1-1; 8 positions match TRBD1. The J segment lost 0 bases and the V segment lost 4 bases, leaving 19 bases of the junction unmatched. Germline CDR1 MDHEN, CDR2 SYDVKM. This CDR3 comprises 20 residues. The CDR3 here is CASSSLILRRTGSMNTEAFF. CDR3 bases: TGTGCCAGCAGTTCCCTCATATTGCGTCGGACAGGGAGCATGAACACTGAAGCTTTCTTT.